This TCR beta chain was observed in a study of OX40 agonist ivuxolimab in advanced cancers. Overall study: Melanoma, hepatocellular carcinoma, head and neck or renal cell cancer occurred in dose-escalation patients.

The data were produced by immunoSEQ multiplex PCR, yet TCRdb's version contains in-frame clones alone and is incomplete. The sample includes around 72,000 clones, 86% of them seen just once. On this clone itself: Its cognate antigen is unknown.

There are 15 residues in the CDR3. Study outcomes and limitations: At doses 0.1 to 3.0 mg/kg, CD4+ and CD8+ clones expanded. Antigen specificity of clonally expanded peripheral T cells was not established. The study found that CD8+ T cells averaged more expanded clones than CD4+.

This chain uses TRBV21-1 with TRBJ2-7; the D call in the table, TRBD1, was not verified against the DNA. TRBV21-1 is termed a pseudogene. The receptor's source is an adult with an advanced solid tumor such as melanoma, head and neck, liver or kidney cancer. The specimen comprised CD4+ or CD8+ T cells sorted from blood, sampled in a trial of the OX40 agonist ivuxolimab. The CDR3 here is CASSKKCGQGDEQYF. The CDR3 coding sequence is TGTGCCAGCAGCAAAAAGTGTGGTCAGGGGGACGAGCAGTACTTC.